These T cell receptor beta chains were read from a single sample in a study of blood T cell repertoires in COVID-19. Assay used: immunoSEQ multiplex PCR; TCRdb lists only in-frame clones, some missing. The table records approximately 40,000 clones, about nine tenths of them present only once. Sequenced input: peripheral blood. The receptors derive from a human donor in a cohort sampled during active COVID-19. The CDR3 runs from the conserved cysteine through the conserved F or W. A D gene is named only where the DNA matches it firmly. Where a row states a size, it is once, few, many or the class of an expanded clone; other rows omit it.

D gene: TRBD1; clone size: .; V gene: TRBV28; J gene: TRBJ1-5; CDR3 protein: CASSLTGAQPQHF; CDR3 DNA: TGTGCCAGCAGTTTAACAGGGGCTCAGCCCCAGCATTTT
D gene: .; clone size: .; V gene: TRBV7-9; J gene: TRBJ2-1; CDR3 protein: CASSLRASGKFF; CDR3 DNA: TGTGCCAGCAGCTTACGTGCGTCGGGGAAGTTCTTC
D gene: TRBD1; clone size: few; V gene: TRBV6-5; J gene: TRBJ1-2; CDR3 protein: CASSLQGNGYTF; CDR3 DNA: TGTGCCAGCTCCCTACAGGGGAATGGCTACACCTTC
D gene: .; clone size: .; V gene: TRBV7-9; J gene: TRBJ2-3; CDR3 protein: CASSLEGSTDTQYF; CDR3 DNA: TGTGCCAGCAGCTTGGAGGGAAGCACAGATACGCAGTATTTT
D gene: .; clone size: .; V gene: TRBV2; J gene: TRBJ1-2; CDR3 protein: CASSGPGPIDGYTF; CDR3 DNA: TGTGCCAGCAGTGGCCCAGGGCCAATCGATGGCTACACCTTC
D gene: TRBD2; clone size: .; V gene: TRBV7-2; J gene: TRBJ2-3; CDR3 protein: CASTHPGRESTQYF; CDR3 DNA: TGTGCCAGCACGCACCCGGGGCGGGAGAGTACGCAGTATTTT
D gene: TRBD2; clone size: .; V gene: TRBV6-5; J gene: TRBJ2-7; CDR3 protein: CASSRSSGRGEQYF; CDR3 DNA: TGTGCCAGCAGCCGATCTAGCGGGAGGGGAGAGCAGTACTTC
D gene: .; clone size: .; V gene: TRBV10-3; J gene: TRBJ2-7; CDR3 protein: CAITDLYEQYF; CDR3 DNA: TGTGCCATCACTGACCTTTACGAGCAGTACTTC
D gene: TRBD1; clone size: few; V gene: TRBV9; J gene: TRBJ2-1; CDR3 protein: CASSNRGSYNEQFF; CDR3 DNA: TGTGCCAGCAGTAACAGGGGTTCCTACAATGAGCAGTTCTTC
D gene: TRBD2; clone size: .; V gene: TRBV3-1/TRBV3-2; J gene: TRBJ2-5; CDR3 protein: CASSQVSGREGGETQYF; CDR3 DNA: TGTGCCAGCAGCCAAGTATCGGGCCGGGAGGGTGGAGAGACCCAGTACTTC